The 26 T cell receptor beta chains below all came from one sample that was sequenced in a study of cytomegalovirus exposure and HLA in healthy donors. This PCR relied on a set of 60 Vbeta primers and 13 Jbeta primers. Produced via immunoSEQ multiplex PCR; TCRdb's table is partial and in-frame only. The table shows a few hundred thousand clones, with approximately 79% occurring only once. The sample taken for sequencing was PBMCs. The receptors stem from a girl aged 2 to 9 in good health and CMV-seronegative.

This chain links TRBV14 with TRBJ1-1; D is unresolved. With 4 bases removed from V and 7 bases from J, the gap between germline ends came to 13 bases. This CDR3 comprises 13 residues. The germline CDR1 and CDR2 sequences are SGHDN and FVKESK. CDR3 nucleotide sequence: TGTGCCAGCAGCCTAATCGACACGGTTGAAGCTTTCTTT. It codes for CASSLIDTVEAFF.

Points on this clone: At the DNA level, this CDR3 is encoded by other sequences in the same sample as well. The CDR3: CASSISNEQFF. The CDR3 nucleotides read TGCGCCAGCAGCATCTCCAATGAGCAGTTCTTC. The rearrangement joins TRBV5-1 to TRBJ2-1, with D hard to call. The V and J ends lost 4 bases and 6 bases respectively, with 5 bases between them. CDR3 length: 11 amino acids. CDR1 and CDR2 (germline): SGHRS, YFSETQ.

The table lists this clone with a few counts. J is TRBJ2-3 and V is TRBV4-2; D is undetermined. The germline CDR1 and CDR2 sequences are LGHNA and YNFKEQ. Trimming took 8 bases from V and 2 from J, leaving 8 bases between them. The CDR3 extends over 12 amino acids. CDR3 DNA: TGTGCCAGCTCACTTAACACAGATACGCAGTATTTT. Translated, it gives CASSLNTDTQYF.

The rearrangement links TRBV5-1 to TRBJ1-6; D may be TRBD1 (5 bases). With 2 bases removed from V and 5 bases from J, the gap between germline ends came to 11 bases. The CDR3 consists of 15 residues. Germline V CDR1 and CDR2: SGHRS, YFSETQ. CDR3 DNA sequence: TGCGCCAGCAGCTTAGGAGGGGCGGATAATTCACCCCTCCACTTT. Translating gives CASSLGGADNSPLHF. The full variable domain, completed using reference TRBV5-1 and TRBJ1-6, is KAGVTQTPRYLIKTRGQQVTLSCSPISGHRSVSWYQQTPGQGLQFLFEYFSETQRNKGNFPGRFSGRQFSNSRSEMNVSTLELGDSALYLCASSLGGADNSPLHFGNGTRLTVT.

The genes are TRBV7-8 and TRBJ2-5; 14 bases match TRBD2. The V gene's germline CDR1 is SGHVS and CDR2 FQNEAQ. The CDR3 totals 16 residues. The junction had 7 bases not matched to a gene; V was cut back by 5 bases and J by 5 bases. The CDR3 spells CASSPGLAGVVETQYF. The CDR3 DNA sequence: TGTGCCAGCAGCCCGGGACTAGCGGGAGTTGTCGAGACCCAGTACTTC.

This sequence joins TRBV25-1 and TRBJ2-5; TRBD2 matches at 11 bases. The DNA end lines up better with TRBJ2-7; the J call may be wrong. Germline V gives CDR1 MGHDK, CDR2 SYGVNS. The CDR3 is made up of 16 amino acids. This CDR3 is CASSDPTSGGYYEQYF. As DNA, the CDR3 is TGTGCCAGCAGTGACCCCACTAGCGGGGGATACTACGAGCAGTACTTC.

The chain couples TRBV2 to TRBJ1-2, with unresolved D. Per the germline V gene, CDR1 is SNHLY and CDR2 is FYNNEI. This CDR3 is built from 15 residues. The germline V and J ends were trimmed by 7 bases and 4 bases, with 19 bases remaining between them. The CDR3 reads CASTPPRGKLYGYTF. CDR3 DNA: TGTGCCAGCACCCCCCCTCGGGGTAAGCTCTATGGCTACACCTTC.

The chain carries TRBV6-1 and TRBJ2-5; D might be TRBD2 (6 bases). The V and J ends lost 7 bases and 5 bases respectively, with 17 bases between them. This CDR3 has 14 residues. The germline CDR1 and CDR2 sequences are MNHNS and SASEGT. In DNA, the CDR3 is TGTGCCAGCACACTAGAGGGTCGGGGGGAGACCCAGTACTTC. Translation gives CASTLEGRGETQYF.

This clone has just one count. The chain joins TRBV5-1 to TRBJ1-2, with D perhaps TRBD1 (5 bases). Germline V CDR1 and CDR2: SGHRS, YFSETQ. The CDR3 loop spans 14 amino acids. Trimming took off 3 bases at V and 8 bases at J, with 17 bases between the two ends. The CDR3 spells CASSSTEGPKGYTF. Here the CDR3 DNA reads TGCGCCAGCAGCTCGACAGAAGGCCCTAAAGGCTACACCTTC. The complete variable domain, with remaining parts taken from reference TRBV5-1 and TRBJ1-2, reads KAGVTQTPRYLIKTRGQQVTLSCSPISGHRSVSWYQQTPGQGLQFLFEYFSETQRNKGNFPGRFSGRQFSNSRSEMNVSTLELGDSALYLCASSSTEGPKGYTFGSGTRLTVV.

This clone was picked up a small number of times. The gene calls are TRBV5-1 and TRBJ1-2; TRBD1 matches 8 bases. With V trimmed by 6 bases and J by 1 base, 2 bases remained unmatched. This CDR3 contains 13 residues. In germline, CDR1 is SGHRS, CDR2 YFSETQ. The CDR3 is CASKTGDNYGYTF. The CDR3 bases are TGCGCCAGCAAGACAGGGGATAACTATGGCTACACCTTC.

The chain carries TRBV5-1 and TRBJ2-1, with 16 bases that match TRBD2. The CDR3 runs to 19 residues. Germline V gene data show CDR1 as SGHRS and CDR2 as YFSETQ. The J segment lost 0 bases and the V segment lost 4 bases, leaving 7 bases of the junction unmatched. CDR3: CASSRRGLAGGGSYNEQFF. The CDR3 nucleotides read TGCGCCAGCAGCAGGCGGGGACTAGCGGGAGGGGGCTCCTACAATGAGCAGTTCTTC.

The CDR3 nucleotides read TGCGCCAGCAGTCTTGGAGTTTACAATGAGCAGTTCTTC. Its translation is CASSLGVYNEQFF. The chain joins TRBV4-1 to TRBJ2-1; no reliable D call. The CDR3 covers 13 residues. The V gene lost 6 bases and the J gene lost 4 bases, with 10 bases spanning the gap. Germline CDR1 is MGHRA and CDR2 is YSYEKL.

This chain links TRBV5-1 with TRBJ2-3; 10 bases map to TRBD1. The CDR3 length is 15 residues. Germline V gene sequence: CDR1 SGHRS, CDR2 YFSETQ. V gave up 4 bases and J gave up 2 bases; unmatched junction bases: 4. The CDR3 protein is CASSDGQGVTDTQYF. DNA for the CDR3: TGCGCCAGCAGCGACGGACAGGGGGTCACAGATACGCAGTATTTT. The full variable domain, its missing parts supplied by reference TRBV5-1 and TRBJ2-3, is KAGVTQTPRYLIKTRGQQVTLSCSPISGHRSVSWYQQTPGQGLQFLFEYFSETQRNKGNFPGRFSGRQFSNSRSEMNVSTLELGDSALYLCASSDGQGVTDTQYFGPGTRLTVL.

The chain carries TRBV4-1 and TRBJ1-2; D possibly corresponds to TRBD1 (5 bases). CDR1 and CDR2 from the germline V gene are MGHRA and YSYEKL. CDR3 size: 14 residues. With 4 bases removed from V and 5 bases from J, the gap between germline ends came to 14 bases. In DNA, the CDR3 is TGCGCCAGCAGCCTCAAGCCAGACAGTTATGGCTACACCTTC. Protein product: CASSLKPDSYGYTF.

This clone was counted a few times. The rearrangement joins TRBV23-1 to TRBJ1-5; the D is unclear. TRBV23-1 counts as an open reading frame of uncertain function. CDR3 length equals 17 residues. Trimming removed 4 bases from V and 9 bases from J, with 25 bases in between. The CDR3 DNA follows: TGCGCCAGCAGTCCTCAGGAGGGTCGAGGACCTAGGCGGCCCCAGCATTTT. This translates into CASSPQEGRGPRRPQHF.

This clone was recorded only once. This CDR3 is CASSAVSGGMETQYF. As DNA, the CDR3 is TGTGCCAGCAGTGCCGTATCAGGGGGCATGGAGACCCAGTACTTC. V gene TRBV6-1 combines with J gene TRBJ2-5; 8 bases match TRBD1. This CDR3 has 15 amino acids. With 4 bases clipped from V and 5 bases from J, the junction kept 9 bases outside the gene matches. Germline CDR1 reads MNHNS; CDR2 reads SASEGT.

The chain carries TRBV12-5 and TRBJ2-2; TRBD2 aligns across 12 bases. Per germline, CDR1 LGHNT and CDR2 FRNRAP. The J segment lost 4 bases and the V segment lost 7 bases, leaving 22 bases of the junction unmatched. The CDR3 has 21 amino acids. The CDR3 reads CASAPVGVILAGGSATGELFF. DNA of the CDR3: TGTGCTAGTGCCCCAGTGGGAGTAATCCTAGCGGGAGGGTCGGCCACCGGGGAGCTGTTTTTT. Drawing the rest from reference TRBV12-5 and TRBJ2-2, the complete variable domain is DARVTQTPRHKVTEMGQEVTMRCQPILGHNTVFWYRQTMMQGLELLAYFRNRAPLDDSGMPKDRFSAEMPDATLATLKIQPSEPRDSAVYFCASAPVGVILAGGSATGELFFGEGSRLTVL.

The V gene is TRBV7-9, the J gene TRBJ1-5; 7 bases fit TRBD1. Germline V gives CDR1 SEHNR, CDR2 FQNEAQ (reference sequence). Trimming took 5 bases from V and 0 from J; bases not matched to a gene: 4. CDR3 length: 15 residues. The CDR3 loop reads CASSHRDSSNQPQHF. The CDR3 DNA follows: TGTGCCAGCAGCCACCGGGACAGTAGCAATCAGCCCCAGCATTTT. Full variable domain (remainder filled in from reference TRBV7-9 and TRBJ1-5): DTGVSQNPRHKITKRGQNVTFRCDPISEHNRLYWYRQTLGQGPEFLTYFQNEAQLEKSRLLSDRFSAERPKGSFSTLEIQRTEQGDSAMYLCASSHRDSSNQPQHFGDGTRLSIL.

The rearrangement uses TRBV6-5 and TRBJ2-1; tentatively, D is TRBD1 (6 bases). The V gene's germline CDR1 is MNHEY and CDR2 SVGAGI. Trimming pared 0 bases from V and 5 bases from J, leaving 8 bases between. The CDR3 spans 14 residues. CDR3 residues: CASSYSRGHNEQFF. CDR3 nucleotides: TGTGCCAGCAGTTACTCCAGGGGACACAATGAGCAGTTCTTC.

The V call is TRBV27, the J call TRBJ2-1; D is undetermined. The CDR3 extends over 15 amino acids. The germline V gene encodes CDR1 MNHEY and CDR2 SMNVEV (reference sequence). V was pared by 0 bases and J by 7 bases, with 13 bases between. The CDR3 here is CASSLSSRIGNEQFF. CDR3 in DNA: TGTGCCAGCAGTTTATCGTCCAGGATCGGAAATGAGCAGTTCTTC.

This clone was seen more than once but under ten times. The chain joins TRBV6-1 to TRBJ1-3, with D tentatively TRBD1 (5 bases). This CDR3 contains 15 residues. The V gene's germline CDR1 is MNHNS and CDR2 SASEGT. Trimming stripped 4 bases from V and 0 bases from J, with 10 bases between. Written as DNA, the CDR3 is TGTGCCAGCAGTGGACAGCGAGTCTCTGGAAACACCATATATTTT. It translates to CASSGQRVSGNTIYF.

The chain carries TRBV19 and TRBJ2-1, with 9 bases that match TRBD2. This CDR3 comprises 15 residues. Germline values: CDR1 LNHDA, CDR2 SQIVND (reference sequence). The V and J ends lost 3 bases and 5 bases, in that order; junction bases with no gene match: 5. This CDR3 reads CASSISGTSNNEQFF. DNA of the CDR3: TGTGCCAGTAGTATTAGTGGGACTAGCAACAATGAGCAGTTCTTC.

The V call is TRBV4-1, the J call TRBJ2-7, with TRBD1 matching 10 bases. CDR1 is MGHRA and CDR2 is YSYEKL in the germline V gene. J gave up 0 bases and V 8 bases, and 7 bases lay outside the gene matches. The CDR3 sequence is 15 residues long. The CDR3 bases are TGCGCCAGCGCTTACCGGGACAGGGGCTCCTACGAGCAGTACTTC. It encodes CASAYRDRGSYEQYF.

This clone was seen once. The gene calls are TRBV29-1 and TRBJ2-7, with TRBD2 identical over 7 bases. Trimming at V came to 6 bases and at J to 4 bases, leaving 9 bases not matched to a gene. The germline V gene has CDR1 SQVTM and CDR2 ANQGSEA. This CDR3 contains 13 residues. The CDR3 DNA is TGCAGCGTGGAGATGGGGGGGTCTTACGAGCAGTACTTC. Its protein is CSVEMGGSYEQYF.

The chain has TRBV5-4 and TRBJ1-1; no firm D call. Germline V lookup: CDR1 SGHNT, CDR2 YYREEE (reference sequence). The CDR3 has 13 residues. Between the trimmed V and J ends, which lost 3 bases and 6 bases, there was a span of 12 bases. For the CDR3, the DNA is TGTGCCAGCAGCTCGGTTGGTGTCCCTGAAGCTTTCTTT. It translates to CASSSVGVPEAFF.

J is TRBJ1-1 and V is TRBV27, with a possible D match to TRBD1 (5 bases). CDR1 and CDR2 from the germline V gene are MNHEY and SMNVEV (reference sequence). This CDR3 has 13 residues. Trimming cost V 6 bases and J 4 bases, with 12 bases left between them. The CDR3 coding sequence is TGTGCCAGCAGCTGGACAAGGGGCACTGAAGCTTTCTTT. Its protein product is CASSWTRGTEAFF.